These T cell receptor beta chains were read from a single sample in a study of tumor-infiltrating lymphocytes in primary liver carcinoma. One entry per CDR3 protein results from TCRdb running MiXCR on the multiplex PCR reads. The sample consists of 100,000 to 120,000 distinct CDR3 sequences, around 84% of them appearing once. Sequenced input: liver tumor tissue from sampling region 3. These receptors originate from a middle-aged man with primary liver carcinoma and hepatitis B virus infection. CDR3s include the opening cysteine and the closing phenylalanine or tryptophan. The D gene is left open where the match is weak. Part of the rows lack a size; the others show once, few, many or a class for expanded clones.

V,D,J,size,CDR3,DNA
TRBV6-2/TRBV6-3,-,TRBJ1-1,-,CTSSNREIEAFF,TGTACCAGCAGTAACAGGGAGATTGAAGCTTTCTTT
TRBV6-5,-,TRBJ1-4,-,CASSYLPPTNEKLFF,TGTGCCAGCAGTTACTTACCCCCAACTAATGAAAAACTGTTTTTT
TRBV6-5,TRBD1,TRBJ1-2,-,CASSITGEDGYTF,TGTGCCAGCAGTATAACAGGGGAGGATGGCTACACCTTC
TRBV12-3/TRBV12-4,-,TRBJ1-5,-,CASSPAIWDGNSDQPQHF,TGTGCCAGCAGCCCCGCCATTTGGGACGGCAATAGCGATCAGCCCCAGCATTTT
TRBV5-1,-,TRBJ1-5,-,CASSLVRAQRGQQGQHF,TGCGCCAGCAGCTTGGTCCGCGCACAGCGGGGTCAACAGGGCCAGCATTTT
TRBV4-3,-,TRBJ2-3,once,CASSRRQEGTDTQYF,TGCGCCAGTAGCCGCCGACAGGAGGGGACGGATACGCAGTATTTT
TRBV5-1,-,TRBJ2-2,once,CASSSVGWTGELIF,TGCGCCAGCAGCTCGGTAGGGTGGACTGGGGAGCTGATTTTT
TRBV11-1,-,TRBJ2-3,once,CASSLPRESKDTQCF,TGTGCCAGCAGTTTGCCGAGAGAGAGCAAAGATACGCAGTGTTTT
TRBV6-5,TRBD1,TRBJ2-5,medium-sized,CASSGTGAGEETQYF,TGTGCCAGCAGCGGGACAGGGGCAGGTGAAGAGACCCAGTACTTC
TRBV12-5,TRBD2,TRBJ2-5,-,CVSGSGLAGETQYF,TGTGTTAGTGGTTCTGGACTAGCGGGAGAGACCCAGTACTTC
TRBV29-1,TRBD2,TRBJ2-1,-,CSVVGLARLRQFF,TGCAGCGTAGTGGGACTAGCGAGGCTAAGGCAGTTCTTC
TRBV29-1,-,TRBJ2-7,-,CRVDDPGGSSCEQYF,TGCAGAGTTGATGATCCAGGAGGGAGCTCCTGCGAGCAGTACTTC
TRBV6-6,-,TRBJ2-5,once,CASSPNRVGTRYF,TGTGCCAGCAGTCCGAACAGGGTTGGGACCCGGTACTTC
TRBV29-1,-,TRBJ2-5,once,CSDIQGSGETQYF,TGCAGCGACATACAGGGGTCGGGAGAGACCCAATACTTC
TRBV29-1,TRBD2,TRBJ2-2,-,CSVGTSAANTGEPFF,TGTAGCGTTGGGACTAGCGCGGCGAACACAGGGGAGCCGTTTTTT
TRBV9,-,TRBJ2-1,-,CASSVDDGGYNEQFF,TGTGCCAGCAGCGTAGATGACGGAGGCTACAATGAGCAGTTCTTC